This T cell receptor (beta chain) was found in a study of beta chain features in type 1 diabetes. Expressed TCRB transcripts were sequenced, since all the RNA that had been isolated was reverse transcribed. Some clones are missing from TCRdb's copy, which holds only in-frame ones; the method was immunoSEQ multiplex PCR. The table has about 360,000 clones, roughly 13% seen once. Populations isolated by sorting all had purity greater than 95%. In regard to this clone: Its matching antigen is unknown.

This CDR3 is 17 amino acids long. After removal of 3 bases from V and 3 bases from J, the junction contained 11 bases not matched to a gene. Germline values: CDR1 SEHNR, CDR2 FQNEAQ (reference sequence). General study points: The VDJ junctions of type 1 diabetes patients carried fewer insertions and more deletions. Researchers reported that naive, central memory and Treg TCRB repertoires appeared more similar in patients than in healthy donors.

Sequenced material: naive CD4+ T cells from blood. The sequence derives from a man younger than 30 in good health. The chain links TRBV7-9 to TRBJ2-3; the match to TRBD1 covers 8 bases. CDR3 residues: CASSLARGGQGTDTQYF. CDR3 bases: TGTGCCAGCAGCTTGGCTCGGGGTGGACAGGGAACAGATACGCAGTATTTT.